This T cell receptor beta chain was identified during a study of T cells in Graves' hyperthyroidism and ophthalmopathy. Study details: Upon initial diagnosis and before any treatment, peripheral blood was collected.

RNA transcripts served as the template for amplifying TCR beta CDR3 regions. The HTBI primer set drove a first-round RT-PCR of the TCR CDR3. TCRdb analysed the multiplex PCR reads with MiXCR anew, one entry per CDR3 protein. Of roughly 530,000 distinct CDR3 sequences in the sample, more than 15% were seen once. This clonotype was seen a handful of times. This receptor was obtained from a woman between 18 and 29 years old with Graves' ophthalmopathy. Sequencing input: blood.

The CDR3 DNA follows: TGTGCCAGTAGTATAGACAGCTACCGGGACAGGGACGGCTACACCTTC. This translates into CASSIDSYRDRDGYTF. The chain recombines TRBV19 with TRBJ1-2; 9 positions match TRBD1. After removal of 0 bases from V and 8 bases from J, the junction contained 10 bases not matched to a gene. The V gene's germline CDR1 is LNHDA and CDR2 SQIVND (reference sequence). This CDR3 is 16 amino acids long.